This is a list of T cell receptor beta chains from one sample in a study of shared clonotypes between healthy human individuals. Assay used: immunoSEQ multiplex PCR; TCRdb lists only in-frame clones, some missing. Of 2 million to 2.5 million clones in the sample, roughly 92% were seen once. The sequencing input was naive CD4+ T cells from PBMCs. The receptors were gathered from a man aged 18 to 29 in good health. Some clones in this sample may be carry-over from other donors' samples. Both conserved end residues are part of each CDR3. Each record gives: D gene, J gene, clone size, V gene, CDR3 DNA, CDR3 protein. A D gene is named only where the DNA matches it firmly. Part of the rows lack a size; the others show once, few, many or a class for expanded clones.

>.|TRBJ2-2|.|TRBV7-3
TGTGCCAGCAGCGTTGGGGGGAACACCGGGGAGCTGTTTTTT
CASSVGGNTGELFF
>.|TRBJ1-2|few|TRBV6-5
TGTGCCAGCAGTTACTCTCCAGGATTGACCTATGGCTACACCTTC
CASSYSPGLTYGYTF
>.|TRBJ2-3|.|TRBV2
TGTGCCAGCCAGCTCCAGCGAAGCACAGATACGCAGTATTTT
CASQLQRSTDTQYF
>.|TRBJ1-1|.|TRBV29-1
TGCAGCGTTGAACAGGGCCAGAACACTGAAGCTTTCTTT
CSVEQGQNTEAFF
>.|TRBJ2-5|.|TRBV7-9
TGTGCCAGCAGCGTCACTCCGGGGACCTCTGGTGGGACCCAGTACTTC
CASSVTPGTSGGTQYF
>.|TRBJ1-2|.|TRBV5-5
TGTGCCAGCAGCTTTCGGGACACAAAGGCCGTTGGCTACACCTTC
CASSFRDTKAVGYTF
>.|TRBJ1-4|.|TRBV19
TGTGCCAGTAGTATAAGGGTGGTGCATGAAAAACTGTTTTTT
CASSIRVVHEKLFF
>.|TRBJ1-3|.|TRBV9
TGTGCCAGCAGCCCAATGTTAGTGGGACTACCCTCTGGAAACACCATATATTTT
CASSPMLVGLPSGNTIYF
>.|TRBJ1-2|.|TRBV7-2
TGTGCCAGCAGCTTAAACACCGTCTATGGCTACACCTTC
CASSLNTVYGYTF
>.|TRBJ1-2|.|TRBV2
TGTGCCAGCAGTCTCCAGGGGTTAGGGGGCTACACCTTC
CASSLQGLGGYTF
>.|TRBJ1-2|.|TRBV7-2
TGTGCCAGCAGCTTAGCGGACACATATGGCTACACCTTC
CASSLADTYGYTF
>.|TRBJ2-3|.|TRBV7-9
TGTGCCAGCAGCTCACCCCCTTTCGATACGCAGTATTTT
CASSSPPFDTQYF
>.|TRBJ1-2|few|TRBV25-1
TGTGCCAGTAATGGACAGAACTATGGCTACACCTTC
CASNGQNYGYTF
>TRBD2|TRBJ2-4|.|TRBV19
TGTGCCAGTAGTAGAAGCGGGGACATTCAGTACTTC
CASSRSGDIQYF
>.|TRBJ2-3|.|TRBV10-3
TGTGCCACCGGGGACTCTACTAGCACAGATACGCAATATTTT
CATGDSTSTDTQYF
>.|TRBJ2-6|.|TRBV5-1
TGCGCCAGCAGCACAACGGTCCCCAACGTCCTGACTTTC
CASSTTVPNVLTF
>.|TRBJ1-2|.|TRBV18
TGTGCCAGCTCACCAAGGGTCACTGGCAGGGCGACCTATGGCTACACCTTC
CASSPRVTGRATYGYTF
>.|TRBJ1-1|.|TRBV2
TGTGCCAGCAGCTACGGGACGGTGAACACTGAAGCTTTCTTT
CASSYGTVNTEAFF
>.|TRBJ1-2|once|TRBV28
TGTGCCAGCAGGTTCGTGGGGGGCTTTGGCTACACCTTC
CASRFVGGFGYTF
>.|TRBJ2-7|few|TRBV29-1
TGCAGCGCCAAACCGGGGACGGCGGTATCCTACGAGCAGTACTTC
CSAKPGTAVSYEQYF
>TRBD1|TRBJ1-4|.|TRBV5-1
TGCGCCAGCAGAGACCCGGGACAGGGGGATGAAAAACTGTTTTTT
CASRDPGQGDEKLFF
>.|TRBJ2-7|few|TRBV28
TGTGCCAGCAGTTCCGAGGGGGACGCATCCTACGAGCAGTACTTC
CASSSEGDASYEQYF